The 21 T cell receptor beta chains below come from one sample, sequenced in a study of blood T cell repertoires in COVID-19. The data were produced by immunoSEQ multiplex PCR, yet TCRdb's version contains in-frame clones alone and is incomplete. Of roughly 410,000 clones in the sample, 87% were seen once. The sequenced sample consisted of peripheral blood. Receptors originate from a woman aged 55-70 years with COVID-19, enrolled during active disease.

J is TRBJ2-7 and V is TRBV27, with TRBD1 matching over 10 bases. CDR3 length: 15 residues. Germline CDR1 MNHEY, CDR2 SMNVEV (reference sequence). V trimming: 5 bases; J trimming: 4 bases; junction bases outside the gene matches: 8. CDR3: CASSPSRTGGYEQYF. The CDR3, as DNA: TGTGCCAGCAGTCCATCTCGGACAGGGGGATACGAGCAGTACTTC.

This chain uses TRBV19 with TRBJ1-4; TRBD1 agrees at 10 bases. After removal of 6 bases from V and 3 bases from J, the junction contained 7 bases not matched to a gene. In germline, CDR1 is LNHDA, CDR2 SQIVND (reference sequence). The CDR3 is 16 amino acids. In nucleotides, the CDR3 is TGTGCCAGTAGCGAAGACAGGGGGCTGGCTAATGAAAAACTGTTTTTT. This translates into CASSEDRGLANEKLFF.

V usage is TRBV27 and J usage is TRBJ1-5; D may be TRBD1 (6 bases). Germline-derived CDR1 and CDR2 are MNHEY and SMNVEV (reference sequence). The V end was cut by 6 bases, the J end by 4 bases, with 16 bases between. The CDR3 spans 15 residues. The DNA of the CDR3 is TGTGCCAGCAGACTTACAGGGTTCTCAAATCAGCCCCAGCATTTT. Residues: CASRLTGFSNQPQHF.

The chain links TRBV21-1 to TRBJ2-7; TRBD2 was called by the table and not checked on the DNA. TRBV21-1 is termed a pseudogene. CDR3 length: 11 amino acids. This chain's CDR3 is CASSLGGEQYF. In DNA form, the CDR3 reads TGTGCCAGCAGCTTGGGGGGGGAGCAGTACTTC.

V gene TRBV28 combines with J gene TRBJ1-3; TRBD1 is a possible D gene (6 bases). The CDR3 is 12 amino acids. V gave up 6 bases and J gave up 4 bases, with 7 bases separating them. Germline V gene sequence: CDR1 MDHEN, CDR2 SYDVKM. The CDR3: CASSQGGNTIYF. The CDR3, as DNA: TGTGCCAGCAGCCAGGGGGGAAACACCATATATTTT.

The chain has TRBV19 and TRBJ1-5; D ambiguous. This CDR3 contains 13 residues. The V and J ends lost 4 bases and 10 bases respectively, with 14 bases between them. CDR1 is LNHDA, CDR2 SQIVND, per germline (reference sequence). The CDR3 DNA follows: TGTGCCAGTAGTAGGGAGAAGGGTACCCCCCAGCATTTT. Translating it yields CASSREKGTPQHF.

This chain joins TRBV5-1 and TRBJ1-6; TRBD1 matches 9 bases. V lost 3 bases to trimming and J lost 13 bases; unmatched junction nucleotides: 14. The germline V gene has CDR1 SGHRS and CDR2 YFSETQ. The CDR3 spans 16 residues. In nucleotides, the CDR3 is TGCGCCAGCAGCTACACAGGCGGACAGGGGTATAGTCCCCTCCACTTT. It is translated as CASSYTGGQGYSPLHF.

Note on this clone: Other DNA sequences in this specimen translate into the identical CDR3. The rearrangement joins TRBV6-1 to TRBJ1-6, with 10 bases that match TRBD1. Germline CDR1 is MNHNS and CDR2 is SASEGT. The ends lost 2 bases at V and 7 bases at J; junction bases unmatched: 2. This CDR3 has 15 residues. The CDR3 DNA follows: TGTGCCAGCAGTGAATCGGGACAGGGGAATTCACCCCTCCACTTT. Its protein is CASSESGQGNSPLHF.

This chain links TRBV6-5 with TRBJ2-7; 7 nucleotides agree with TRBD1. Germline V gene sequence: CDR1 MNHEY, CDR2 SVGAGI. Trimming cost V 2 bases and J 0 bases; bases outside gene matches: 4. The CDR3 sequence is 15 residues long. CDR3 amino acids: CASSYPGQASYEQYF. The CDR3 nucleotides read TGTGCCAGCAGTTACCCCGGACAGGCCTCCTACGAGCAGTACTTC.

This clone was counted once. This chain links TRBV27 with TRBJ2-2, with D possibly matching TRBD1 (5 bases). Germline CDR1 reads MNHEY; CDR2 reads SMNVEV (reference sequence). The CDR3 is 13 amino acids. Between the trimmed V and J ends, which lost 4 bases and 5 bases, there was a span of 8 bases. The CDR3 is CASSSQETGELFF. CDR3 nucleotide sequence: TGTGCCAGCAGTTCACAGGAGACCGGGGAGCTGTTTTTT.

The chain recombines TRBV5-8 with TRBJ1-4; no clear D gene. CDR1 SGHTS and CDR2 YDEGEE come from the germline V gene. The CDR3 is 15 residues long. V lost 4 bases and J 10 bases, leaving 20 bases between the germline ends. The CDR3 is CASSTGLYREGKLFF. The CDR3 DNA follows: TGTGCCAGCAGCACCGGACTGTACCGGGAGGGAAAACTGTTTTTT.

This clone showed up just a few times. V gene TRBV5-1 combines with J gene TRBJ1-6, with D possibly TRBD1 on 6 matching bases. V shed 3 bases and J shed 10 bases, with 20 bases lying between them. This CDR3 has 16 amino acids. CDR1 is SGHRS, CDR2 YFSETQ, per germline. The CDR3 coding sequence is TGCGCCAGCAGCTCCCAGGGGAGTAAAAGAGGCTCACCCCTCCACTTT. This encodes CASSSQGSKRGSPLHF.

The V and J genes are TRBV28 and TRBJ2-5; TRBD2 aligns across 7 bases. V was pared by 3 bases and J by 7 bases, with 8 bases of the junction left unmatched. The V gene's germline CDR1 is MDHEN and CDR2 SYDVKM. CDR3 length equals 14 residues. CDR3 sequence reads: CASSLVRTGGTQYF. DNA for the CDR3: TGTGCCAGCAGTTTGGTCCGGACGGGAGGGACCCAGTACTTC.

The chain links TRBV19 to TRBJ2-1; TRBD2 matches at 13 bases. CDR3 length: 16 amino acids. Looked up from germline, CDR1 is LNHDA and CDR2 is SQIVND (reference sequence). The junction had 3 bases not matched to a gene; V was cut back by 5 bases and J by 2 bases. The CDR3 protein is CASSPGLAGPYNEQFF. The DNA for the CDR3 is TGTGCCAGTAGTCCGGGACTAGCGGGACCCTACAATGAGCAGTTCTTC. The whole variable domain, filled in from reference TRBV19 and TRBJ2-1, reads DGGITQSPKYLFRKEGQNVTLSCEQNLNHDAMYWYRQDPGQGLRLIYYSQIVNDFQKGDIAEGYSVSREKKESFPLTVTSAQKNPTAFYLCASSPGLAGPYNEQFFGPGTRLTVL.

The V gene is TRBV7-9, the J gene TRBJ1-2; D gene unclear. V was pared by 2 bases and J by 8 bases, with 18 bases between. This CDR3 region has 15 residues. Per germline, CDR1 SEHNR and CDR2 FQNEAQ (reference sequence). CDR3 sequence (DNA): TGTGCCAGCAGCTTATCCGGCCAGGCCCTTGGGGGCTACACCTTC. Translating it yields CASSLSGQALGGYTF.

V gene TRBV5-4 combines with J gene TRBJ1-6, with a possible D match to TRBD1 (6 bases). Germline assignment: CDR1 SGHNT and CDR2 YYREEE (reference sequence). There are 15 residues in the CDR3. Deletions cut 3 bases from V and 9 bases from J, with 16 bases between. The CDR3 spells CASSSSGRGFSPLHF. CDR3 sequence (DNA): TGTGCCAGCAGCTCGTCGGGGAGGGGGTTTTCACCCCTCCACTTT.

V usage is TRBV28 and J usage is TRBJ2-3; TRBD2 agrees at 7 bases. The junction had 1 base not matched to a gene; V was cut back by 7 bases and J by 3 bases. The V gene's germline CDR1 is MDHEN and CDR2 SYDVKM. The CDR3 consists of 12 residues. The CDR3 coding sequence is TGTGCCAGCACGGGGGGAACAGATACGCAGTATTTT. This codes for CASTGGTDTQYF.

This clone appeared a few times. This chain uses TRBV6-5 with TRBJ2-1; 9 positions match TRBD1. Trimming took 4 bases from V and 9 from J; bases not matched to a gene: 10. CDR1 and CDR2 (germline): MNHEY, SVGAGI. This CDR3 is built from 15 residues. The CDR3 region is CASSSPGQGIGEQFF. CDR3 DNA: TGTGCCAGCAGTTCTCCGGGACAGGGTATTGGTGAGCAGTTCTTC.

The chain has TRBV6-6 and TRBJ2-5; no definite D call. CDR3 length: 14 residues. Trimming took off 3 bases at V and 1 base at J, with 9 bases between the two ends. Germline assignment: CDR1 MNHNY and CDR2 SVGAGI (reference sequence). The CDR3 loop is CASSYLTSQETQYF. The CDR3 nucleotides are TGTGCCAGCAGTTATCTTACAAGCCAAGAGACCCAGTACTTC.

The chain couples TRBV23-1 to TRBJ2-7; D gene uncertain. TRBV23-1 is marked as an open reading frame, function uncertain. This CDR3 comprises 18 residues. Trimming cost V 2 bases and J 3 bases, with 23 bases left between them. The CDR3 region has the DNA TGCGCCAGCAGTCAAGGTCAGGTCCTTGTGGCAACTGTCTACGAGCAGTACTTC. Residues: CASSQGQVLVATVYEQYF.

The sample holds one count of this clone. V is TRBV27 and J is TRBJ1-1; 7 bases match TRBD1. CDR1 is MNHEY, CDR2 SMNVEV, per germline (reference sequence). This CDR3 has 14 residues. V was clipped by 3 bases and J by 6 bases; unmatched bases: 7. The CDR3 coding sequence is TGTGCCAGCAGTTTCCAGGGACAGTCCCCTGAAGCTTTCTTT. Translation gives CASSFQGQSPEAFF.